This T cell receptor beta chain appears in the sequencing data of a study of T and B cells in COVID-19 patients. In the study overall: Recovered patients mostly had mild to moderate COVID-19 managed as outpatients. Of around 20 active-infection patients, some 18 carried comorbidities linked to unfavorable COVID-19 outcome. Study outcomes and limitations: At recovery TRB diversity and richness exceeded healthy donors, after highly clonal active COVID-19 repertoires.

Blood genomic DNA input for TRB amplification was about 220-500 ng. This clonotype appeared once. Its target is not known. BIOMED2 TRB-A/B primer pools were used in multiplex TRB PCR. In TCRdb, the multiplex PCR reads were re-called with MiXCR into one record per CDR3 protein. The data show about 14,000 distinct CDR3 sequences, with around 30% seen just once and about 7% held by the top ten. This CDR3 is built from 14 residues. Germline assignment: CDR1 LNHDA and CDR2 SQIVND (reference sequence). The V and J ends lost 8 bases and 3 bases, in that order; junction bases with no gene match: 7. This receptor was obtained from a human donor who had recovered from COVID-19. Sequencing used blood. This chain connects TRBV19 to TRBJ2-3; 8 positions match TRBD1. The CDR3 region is CASATGVRTDTQYF. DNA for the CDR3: TGTGCCAGTGCGACAGGGGTTCGAACAGATACGCAGTATTTT.